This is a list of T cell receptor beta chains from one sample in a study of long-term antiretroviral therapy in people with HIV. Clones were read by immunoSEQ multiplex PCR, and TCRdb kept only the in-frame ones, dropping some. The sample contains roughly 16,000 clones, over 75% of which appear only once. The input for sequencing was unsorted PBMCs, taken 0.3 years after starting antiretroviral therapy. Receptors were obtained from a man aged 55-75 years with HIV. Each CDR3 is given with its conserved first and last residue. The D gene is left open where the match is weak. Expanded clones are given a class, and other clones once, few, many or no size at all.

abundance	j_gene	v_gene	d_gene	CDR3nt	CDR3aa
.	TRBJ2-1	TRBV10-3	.	TGTGCCATCCGACAGGAGACCTACAATGAGCAGTTCTTC	CAIRQETYNEQFF
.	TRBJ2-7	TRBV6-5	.	TGTGCCAGCACCTCACCGGGGTCTTCCTACGAGCAGTACTTC	CASTSPGSSYEQYF
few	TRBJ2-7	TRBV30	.	TGTGCTACTGGACACGTCGAGCAGTACTTC	CATGHVEQYF
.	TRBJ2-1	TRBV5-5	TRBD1	TGTGCCAGCAGGCTGGACAGGGGACCCTACAATGAGCAGTTCTTC	CASRLDRGPYNEQFF
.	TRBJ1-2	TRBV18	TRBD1	TGTGCCAGCTCGCTGGGACAGAACTATGGCTACACCTTC	CASSLGQNYGYTF
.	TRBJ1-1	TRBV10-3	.	TGTGCCATCAGTGAGTGGGGGAAGAACACTGAAGCTTTCTTT	CAISEWGKNTEAFF
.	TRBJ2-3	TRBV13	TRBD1	TGTGCCAGCAGCTTTACAGGGGGTCCAGATACGCAGTATTTT	CASSFTGGPDTQYF
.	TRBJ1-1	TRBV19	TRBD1	TGTGCCAGTAGTAGGGGGGACAGGGACTCTGAAGCTTTCTTT	CASSRGDRDSEAFF
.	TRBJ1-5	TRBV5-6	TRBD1	TGTGCCAGCAGCCTACCGGGACAGGGGTTTCTAGGGAGCAATCAGCCCCAGCATTTT	CASSLPGQGFLGSNQPQHF
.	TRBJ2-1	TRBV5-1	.	TGCGCCAGCAGCTTGGAGGGACCTCGGGCCTACAATGAGCAGTTCTTC	CASSLEGPRAYNEQFF
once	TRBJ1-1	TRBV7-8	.	TGTGCCAGCAGCTTAGGGACAGCGAACACTGAAGCTTTCTTT	CASSLGTANTEAFF
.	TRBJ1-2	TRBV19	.	TGTGCCAGTAGTACAAATGGGCAGGAGGGCTACACCTTC	CASSTNGQEGYTF
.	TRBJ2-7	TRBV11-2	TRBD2	TGTGCCAGCAGCTTAGCGGGGGGGACCTCCTACGAGCAGTACTTC	CASSLAGGTSYEQYF
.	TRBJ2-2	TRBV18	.	TGTGCCAGCTCACCAGGACGGGTCAACACCGGGGAGCTGTTTTTT	CASSPGRVNTGELFF
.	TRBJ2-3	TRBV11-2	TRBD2	TGTGCCAGCAGCTTTAGCGGGAGCACAGATACGCAGTATTTT	CASSFSGSTDTQYF
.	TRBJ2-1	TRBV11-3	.	TGTGCCAGCAGCTTAGATCAATCCACCTACAATGAGCAGTTCTTC	CASSLDQSTYNEQFF
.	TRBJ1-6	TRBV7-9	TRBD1	TGTGCCAGCAGCCCTCGGGACAGCATAGATTCACCCCTCCACTTT	CASSPRDSIDSPLHF
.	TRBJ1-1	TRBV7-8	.	TGTGCCAGCAGCTTAGGGGGGGCAGACAACACTGAAGCTTTCTTT	CASSLGGADNTEAFF
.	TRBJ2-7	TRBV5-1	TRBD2	TGCGCCAGCAGCTTGGAACTAGCGGGGGGGCAGTACGAGCAGTACTTC	CASSLELAGGQYEQYF
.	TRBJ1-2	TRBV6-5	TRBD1	TGTGCCAGCAGGGACCGGGACAGGGGGCGCGTCACCTTC	CASRDRDRGRVTF
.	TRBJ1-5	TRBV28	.	TGTGCCAGCAGTATTCGGGTGAGGGGCGGCAATCAGCCCCAGCATTTT	CASSIRVRGGNQPQHF
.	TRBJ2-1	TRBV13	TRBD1	TGTGCCAGCAGCCTACGGACAGGAAAAGATGAGCAGTTCTTC	CASSLRTGKDEQFF
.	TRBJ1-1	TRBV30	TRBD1	TGTGCCTGGAGTCGGGGACAGGGCCGAGGGAACACTGAAGCTTTCTTT	CAWSRGQGRGNTEAFF
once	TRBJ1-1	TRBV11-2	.	TGTGCCAGCAGCTTAGGTTTAGGGGGACTTAATGCTGAAGCTTTCTTT	CASSLGLGGLNAEAFF
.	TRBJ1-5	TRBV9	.	TGTGCCAGCAGCGTATCTGTAGGGGGGGGTCAGCCCCAGCATTTT	CASSVSVGGGQPQHF
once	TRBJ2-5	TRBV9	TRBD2	TGTGCCAGCAGCGTAGCTGGGGGACTAGAGGTGACCCAGTACTTC	CASSVAGGLEVTQYF
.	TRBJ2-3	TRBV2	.	TGTGCCAGCAGTGAGGGGGGGCCAGATACGCAGTATTTT	CASSEGGPDTQYF
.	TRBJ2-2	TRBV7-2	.	TGTGCCAGCAGCCAGGACAGAAACACCGGGGAGCTGTTTTTT	CASSQDRNTGELFF
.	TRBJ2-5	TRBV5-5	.	TGTGCCAGCAGCATAGGGAACAGGGGGGGGTTAGAGACCCAGTACTTC	CASSIGNRGGLETQYF
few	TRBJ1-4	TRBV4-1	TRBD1	TGCGCCAGCAGCGTCAGTCCGCGGACAGGGACTAATGAAAAACTGTTTTTT	CASSVSPRTGTNEKLFF
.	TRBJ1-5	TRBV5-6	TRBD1	TGTGCCAGCAGCTTGGTCGGGGACAGGGGTCAGCCCCAGCATTTT	CASSLVGDRGQPQHF
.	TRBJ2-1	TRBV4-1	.	TGCGCCAGCAGCCGCGGGGTGGGGTACAATGAGCAGTTCTTC	CASSRGVGYNEQFF
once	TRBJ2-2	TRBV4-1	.	TGCGCCAGCAGCCAAGATCGCCAGTCCGGGGAGCTGTTTTTT	CASSQDRQSGELFF
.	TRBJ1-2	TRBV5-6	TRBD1	TGTGCCAGCAGCCAAGGACAGGGGGCAGCTACCTATGGCTACACCTTC	CASSQGQGAATYGYTF
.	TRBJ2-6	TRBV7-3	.	TGTGCCAGCAGCTTAATCAACTCTGGGGCCAACGTCCTGACTTTC	CASSLINSGANVLTF
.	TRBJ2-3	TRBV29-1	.	TGCAGCGTTGAGTTATCGGCAGATACGCAGTATTTT	CSVELSADTQYF
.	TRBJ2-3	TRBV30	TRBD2	TGTGCCTGGAGTGTAGGACTAGCGGGGCCAGCGGATACGCAGTATTTT	CAWSVGLAGPADTQYF
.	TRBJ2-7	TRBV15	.	TGTGCCACCAGCAGGGACAGCTCCTACGAGCAGTACTTC	CATSRDSSYEQYF
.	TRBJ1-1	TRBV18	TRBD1	TGTGCCAGCTCACCGACAGGGACCACTGAAGCTTTCTTT	CASSPTGTTEAFF
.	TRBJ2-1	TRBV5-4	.	TGTGCCAGCAGCTTGGCATGGGACAACTACAATGAGCAGTTCTTC	CASSLAWDNYNEQFF
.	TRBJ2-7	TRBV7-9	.	TGTGCCAGCAGCGCATTGGGTCCCCCCTACGAGCAGTACTTC	CASSALGPPYEQYF
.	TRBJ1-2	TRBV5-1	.	TGCGCCTCTAGAGGGGGAGTCGGGCGGGATGGCTACACCTTC	CASRGGVGRDGYTF
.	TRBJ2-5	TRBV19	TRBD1	TGTGCCAGCAGTATTGACCACCGGGACAGGGGGTTCGGGGAGACCCAGTACTTC	CASSIDHRDRGFGETQYF